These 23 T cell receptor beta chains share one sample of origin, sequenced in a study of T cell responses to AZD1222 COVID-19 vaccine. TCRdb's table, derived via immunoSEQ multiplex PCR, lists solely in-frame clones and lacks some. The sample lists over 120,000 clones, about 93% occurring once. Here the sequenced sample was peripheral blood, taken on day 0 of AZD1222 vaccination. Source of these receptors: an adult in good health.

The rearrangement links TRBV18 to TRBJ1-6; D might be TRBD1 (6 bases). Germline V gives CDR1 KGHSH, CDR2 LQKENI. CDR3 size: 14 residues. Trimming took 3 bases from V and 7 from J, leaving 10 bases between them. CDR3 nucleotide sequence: TGTGCCAGCTCACCTCAGGGGAAGAATTCACCCCTCCACTTT. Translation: CASSPQGKNSPLHF.

CDR3 in DNA: TGTGCCAGCGGACACGGTCCGAGAGAGCCCCAGCATTTT. The encoded protein is CASGHGPREPQHF. V is TRBV5-4 and J is TRBJ1-5, with D perhaps TRBD1 (5 bases). The CDR3 spans 13 residues. Trimming took 7 bases from V and 8 from J, leaving 16 bases between them. Germline V CDR1 and CDR2: SGHNT, YYREEE (reference sequence).

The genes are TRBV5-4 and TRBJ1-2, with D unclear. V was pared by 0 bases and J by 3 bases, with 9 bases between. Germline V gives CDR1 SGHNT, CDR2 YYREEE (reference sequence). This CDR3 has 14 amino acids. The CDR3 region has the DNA TGTGCCAGCAGCTTGGCCGGGCCCGACTATGGCTACACCTTC. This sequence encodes CASSLAGPDYGYTF. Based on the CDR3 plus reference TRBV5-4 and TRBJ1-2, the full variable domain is ETGVTQSPTHLIKTRGQQVTLRCSSQSGHNTVSWYQQALGQGPQFIFQYYREEENGRGNFPPRFSGLQFPNYSSELNVNALELDDSALYLCASSLAGPDYGYTFGSGTRLTVV.

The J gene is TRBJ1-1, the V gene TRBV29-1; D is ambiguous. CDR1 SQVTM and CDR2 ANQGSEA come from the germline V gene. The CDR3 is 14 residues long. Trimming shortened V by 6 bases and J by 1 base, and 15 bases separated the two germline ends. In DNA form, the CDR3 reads TGCAGCGTACAAGCGGTGGACGGGAACACTGAAGCTTTCTTT. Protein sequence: CSVQAVDGNTEAFF.

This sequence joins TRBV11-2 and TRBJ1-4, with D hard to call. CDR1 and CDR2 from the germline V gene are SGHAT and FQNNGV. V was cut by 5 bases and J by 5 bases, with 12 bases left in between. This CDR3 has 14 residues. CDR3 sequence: CASSLDWSNEKLFF. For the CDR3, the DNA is TGTGCCAGCAGCCTGGATTGGTCGAATGAAAAACTGTTTTTT.

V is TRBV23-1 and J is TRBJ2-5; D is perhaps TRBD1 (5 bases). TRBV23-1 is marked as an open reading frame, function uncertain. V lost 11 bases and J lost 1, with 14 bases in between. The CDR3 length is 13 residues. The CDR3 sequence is CACTRQLQETQYF. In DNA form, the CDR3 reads TGCGCCTGCACCAGACAGCTCCAAGAGACCCAGTACTTC.

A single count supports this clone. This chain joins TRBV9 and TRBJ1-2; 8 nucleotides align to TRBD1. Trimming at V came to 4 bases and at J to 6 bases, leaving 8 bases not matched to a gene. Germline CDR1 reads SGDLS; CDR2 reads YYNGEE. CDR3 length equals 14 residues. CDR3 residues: CASSPTDRAHGYTF. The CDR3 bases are TGTGCCAGCAGCCCGACGGACAGGGCCCATGGCTACACCTTC.

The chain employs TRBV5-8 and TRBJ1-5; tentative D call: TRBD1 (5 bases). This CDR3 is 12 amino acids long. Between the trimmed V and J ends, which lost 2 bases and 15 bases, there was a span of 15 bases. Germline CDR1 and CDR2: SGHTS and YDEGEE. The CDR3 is CASSFGATTPHF. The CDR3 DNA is TGTGCCAGCAGCTTCGGGGCAACGACCCCGCATTTT.

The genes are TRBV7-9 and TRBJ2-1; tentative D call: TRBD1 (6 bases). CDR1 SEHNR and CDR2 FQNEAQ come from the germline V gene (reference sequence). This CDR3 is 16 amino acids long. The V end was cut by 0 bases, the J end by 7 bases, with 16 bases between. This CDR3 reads CASSLAIQGSRNEQFF. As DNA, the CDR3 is TGTGCCAGCAGCTTAGCTATCCAGGGGAGTAGAAATGAGCAGTTCTTC.

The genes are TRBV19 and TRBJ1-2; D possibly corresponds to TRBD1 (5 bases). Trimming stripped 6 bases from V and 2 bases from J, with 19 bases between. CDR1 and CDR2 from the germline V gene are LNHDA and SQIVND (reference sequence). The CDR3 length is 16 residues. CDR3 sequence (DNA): TGTGCCAGTAGCCGAAGAGGGTCCGACAGAAACTATGGCTACACCTTC. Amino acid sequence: CASSRRGSDRNYGYTF.

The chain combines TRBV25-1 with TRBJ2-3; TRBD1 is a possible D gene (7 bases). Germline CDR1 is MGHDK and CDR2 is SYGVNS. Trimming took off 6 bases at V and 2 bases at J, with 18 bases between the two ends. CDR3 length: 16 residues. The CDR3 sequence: CASRRATGTFTDTQYF. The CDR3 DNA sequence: TGTGCCAGCAGGAGGGCGACAGGGACTTTCACAGATACGCAGTATTTT.

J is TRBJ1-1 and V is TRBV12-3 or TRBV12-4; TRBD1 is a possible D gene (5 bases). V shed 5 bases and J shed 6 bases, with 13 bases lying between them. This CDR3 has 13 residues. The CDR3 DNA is TGTGCCAGCAGTCCTCAGGGTGCGCCTGAAGCTTTCTTT. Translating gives CASSPQGAPEAFF.

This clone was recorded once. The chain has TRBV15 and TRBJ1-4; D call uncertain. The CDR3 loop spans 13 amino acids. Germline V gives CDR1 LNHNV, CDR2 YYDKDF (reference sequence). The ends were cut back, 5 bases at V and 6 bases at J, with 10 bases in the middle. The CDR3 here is CATSVQRHEKLFF. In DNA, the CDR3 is TGTGCCACCAGCGTACAGAGACATGAAAAACTGTTTTTT.

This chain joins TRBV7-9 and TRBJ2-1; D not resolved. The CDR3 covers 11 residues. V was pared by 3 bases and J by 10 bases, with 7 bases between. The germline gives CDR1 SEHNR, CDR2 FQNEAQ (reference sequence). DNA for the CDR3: TGTGCCAGCAGCTTGGTTCAGGAGCAGTTCTTC. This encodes CASSLVQEQFF.

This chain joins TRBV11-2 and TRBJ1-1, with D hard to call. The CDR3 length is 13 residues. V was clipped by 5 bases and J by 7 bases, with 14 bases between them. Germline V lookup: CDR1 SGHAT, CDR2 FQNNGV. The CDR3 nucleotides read TGTGCCAGCAGCCTTGGAGCCCGGATTGAAGCTTTCTTT. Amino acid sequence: CASSLGARIEAFF.

CDR3 protein: CASSEYWYHSGNTIYF. The CDR3 DNA reads as TGCGCCAGCAGTGAGTATTGGTACCACTCTGGAAACACCATATATTTT. The genes are TRBV10-1 and TRBJ1-3, with D hard to call. Germline V lookup: CDR1 WNHNN, CDR2 SYGVQD (reference sequence). The length of the CDR3 is 16 residues. Trimming shortened V by 1 base and J by 0 bases, and 10 bases separated the two germline ends.

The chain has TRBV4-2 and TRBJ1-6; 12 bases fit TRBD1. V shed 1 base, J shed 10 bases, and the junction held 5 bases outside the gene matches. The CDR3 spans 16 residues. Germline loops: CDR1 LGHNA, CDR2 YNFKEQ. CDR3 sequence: CASSQGGQGAWSPLHF. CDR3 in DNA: TGTGCCAGCAGCCAAGGGGGACAGGGGGCATGGTCACCCCTCCACTTT.

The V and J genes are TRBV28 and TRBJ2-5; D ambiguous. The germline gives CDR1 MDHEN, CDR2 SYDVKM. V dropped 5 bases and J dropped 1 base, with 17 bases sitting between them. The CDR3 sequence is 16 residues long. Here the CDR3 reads CASSPLDGWRQETQYF. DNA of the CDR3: TGTGCCAGCAGTCCCTTAGATGGGTGGCGCCAAGAGACCCAGTACTTC.

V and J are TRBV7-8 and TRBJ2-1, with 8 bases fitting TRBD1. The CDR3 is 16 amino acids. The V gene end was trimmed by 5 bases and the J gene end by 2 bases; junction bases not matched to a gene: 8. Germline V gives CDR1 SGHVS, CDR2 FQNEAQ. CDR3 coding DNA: TGTGCCAGCAGCCCCCGGACAGGGAGGCCCTACAATGAGCAGTTCTTC. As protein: CASSPRTGRPYNEQFF.

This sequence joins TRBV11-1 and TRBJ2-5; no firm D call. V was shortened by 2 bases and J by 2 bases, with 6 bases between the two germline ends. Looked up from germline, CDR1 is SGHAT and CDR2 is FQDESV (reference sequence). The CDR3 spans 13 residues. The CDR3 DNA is TGTGCCAGCAGCTTAAGCTCACAAGAGACCCAGTACTTC. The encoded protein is CASSLSSQETQYF.

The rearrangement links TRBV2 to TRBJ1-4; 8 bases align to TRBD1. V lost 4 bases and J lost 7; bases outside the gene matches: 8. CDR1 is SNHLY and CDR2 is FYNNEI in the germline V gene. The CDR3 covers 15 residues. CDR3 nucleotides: TGTGCCAGCAGTGGCGGACAGGGCCTAAGTGAAAAACTGTTTTTT. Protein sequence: CASSGGQGLSEKLFF. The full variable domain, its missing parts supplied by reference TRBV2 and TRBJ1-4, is EPEVTQTPSHQVTQMGQEVILRCVPISNHLYFYWYRQILGQKVEFLVSFYNNEISEKSEIFDDQFSVERPDGSNFTLKIRSTKLEDSAMYFCASSGGQGLSEKLFFGSGTQLSVL.

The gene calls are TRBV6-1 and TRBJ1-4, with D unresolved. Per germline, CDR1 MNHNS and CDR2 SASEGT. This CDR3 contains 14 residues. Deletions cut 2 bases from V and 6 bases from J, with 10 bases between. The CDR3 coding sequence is TGTGCCAGCAGTGAAACTACCGGGCATGAAAAACTGTTTTTT. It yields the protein CASSETTGHEKLFF.

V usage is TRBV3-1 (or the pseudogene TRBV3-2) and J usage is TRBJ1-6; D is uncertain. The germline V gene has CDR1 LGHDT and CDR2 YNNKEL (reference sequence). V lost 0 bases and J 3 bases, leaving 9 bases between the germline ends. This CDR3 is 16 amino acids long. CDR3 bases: TGTGCCAGCAGCCAAGATGGAAGTCTCTATAATTCACCCCTCCACTTT. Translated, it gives CASSQDGSLYNSPLHF.